This is a list of T cell receptor beta chains from one sample in a study of control samples from healthy donors and cancer patients. The method was immunoSEQ multiplex PCR; TCRdb's version includes in-frame clones alone and lacks a portion of them. The sample lists over 200,000 clones, roughly 80% seen once, with about an eighth in the top ten. The sample was PBMCs. The receptors come from a woman aged 60-75 years with lung cancer. Both conserved end residues are part of each CDR3. A D gene is named only where the DNA matches it firmly. Rows may omit the clone size; those that give it use once, few, many or a size class.

v_call	clone_size	j_call	d_call	cdr3_aa	cdr3_nt
TRBV6-5	.	TRBJ1-2	TRBD1	CASNPDRPNYGHTF	TGTGCCAGCAACCCGGACAGGCCCAACTATGGCCACACCTTC
TRBV18	.	TRBJ2-3	.	CASSPPQTSRDTQYF	TGTGCCAGCTCACCACCCCAAACTAGCCGGGATACGCAGTATTTT
TRBV18	.	TRBJ2-7	.	CASSPRDGSYEQYF	TGTGCCAGCTCACCAAGGGACGGATCCTACGAGCAGTACTTC
TRBV30	few	TRBJ1-5	.	CAWGINQPQHF	TGTGCCTGGGGCATCAATCAGCCCCAGCATTTT
TRBV5-1	once	TRBJ1-6	.	CASSLGQVFSSPLHF	TGCGCCAGCAGCTTGGGACAGGTTTTTAGTTCACCCCTCCACTTT
TRBV5-3	.	TRBJ1-5	.	CARSLSQGNQPQHF	TGTGCCAGAAGCTTGAGTCAGGGGAATCAGCCCCAGCATTTT
TRBV10-2	.	TRBJ1-2	TRBD1	CASSGTTGDHYGYTF	TGCGCCAGCAGTGGCACGACAGGGGATCACTATGGCTACACCTTC
TRBV2	.	TRBJ2-7	TRBD2	CASSSSGGPYEQYF	TGTGCCAGCAGTTCTAGCGGGGGGCCCTACGAGCAGTACTTC
TRBV6-4	.	TRBJ2-1	TRBD2	CASSSWTSGRIGEQFF	TGTGCCAGCAGTTCATGGACTAGCGGGAGAATCGGTGAGCAGTTCTTC
TRBV10-1	.	TRBJ2-1	TRBD2	CASSKLSGSEQFF	TGCGCCAGCAGCAAACTTAGCGGGAGTGAGCAGTTCTTC
TRBV28	.	TRBJ1-6	TRBD1	CASSLRQGYNSPLHF	TGTGCCAGCAGTTTGAGACAGGGGTATAATTCACCCCTCCACTTT
TRBV7-9	.	TRBJ1-3	.	CASSFGSDGPSGNTIYF	TGTGCCAGCAGCTTTGGATCGGATGGACCTTCTGGAAACACCATATATTTT
TRBV28	.	TRBJ1-2	TRBD1	CASRQGTATYYGYTF	TGTGCCAGCAGGCAGGGGACAGCCACGTACTATGGCTACACCTTC
TRBV5-8	.	TRBJ2-1	.	CASSLAAVNEQFF	TGTGCCAGCAGCTTGGCTGCGGTCAATGAGCAGTTCTTC
TRBV4-1	few	TRBJ2-7	.	CASSLLFQDAYEQYF	TGCGCCAGCAGCCTCCTCTTTCAGGATGCCTACGAGCAGTACTTC
TRBV4-1	.	TRBJ2-5	TRBD2	CASSRGNSGGIETQYF	TGCGCCAGCAGCCGTGGGAATAGCGGGGGAATAGAGACCCAGTACTTC
TRBV3-1/TRBV3-2	.	TRBJ1-4	.	CASSLHGPHEKLFF	TGTGCCAGCAGCCTGCACGGGCCCCATGAAAAACTGTTTTTT
TRBV19	.	TRBJ2-7	TRBD2	CASSGHGGASGRYEQYF	TGTGCCAGTAGTGGGCACGGGGGGGCTAGCGGGAGGTACGAGCAGTACTTC
TRBV3-1/TRBV3-2	.	TRBJ1-1	.	CASSQGWGTEAFF	TGTGCCAGCAGCCAAGGTTGGGGCACTGAAGCTTTCTTT
TRBV9	.	TRBJ2-1	TRBD1	CASSATGGAGGEFF	TGTGCCAGCAGCGCGACAGGGGGCGCGGGAGGTGAGTTCTTC
TRBV6-5	.	TRBJ2-5	.	CASSYWGLRQGETQYF	TGTGCCAGCAGTTACTGGGGTTTGAGGCAGGGAGAGACCCAGTACTTC
TRBV7-3	few	TRBJ2-1	TRBD2	CASRSTSGRIHEQFF	TGTGCCAGCAGATCTACTAGCGGGAGGATTCATGAGCAGTTCTTC
TRBV24-1	.	TRBJ2-1	TRBD2	CATSDSATSGRASSYNEQFF	TGTGCCACCAGTGATTCTGCGACTAGCGGGAGAGCGAGCTCCTACAATGAGCAGTTCTTC
TRBV7-3	.	TRBJ2-1	TRBD1	CASSPRTGSNEQFF	TGTGCCAGCAGCCCACGGACAGGGTCCAATGAGCAGTTCTTC
TRBV25-1	.	TRBJ2-5	.	CASSEYGVRETQYF	TGTGCCAGCAGTGAATACGGGGTAAGAGAGACCCAGTACTTC
TRBV5-1	.	TRBJ2-1	TRBD2	CASSTGTSALSSYNEQFF	TGCGCCAGCAGTACCGGGACTAGCGCTCTAAGCTCCTACAATGAGCAGTTCTTC
TRBV12-3/TRBV12-4	.	TRBJ2-1	.	CASRREGNNEQFF	TGTGCCAGCAGGAGAGAAGGGAACAATGAGCAGTTCTTC
TRBV5-5	once	TRBJ2-2	TRBD2	CASSLRGDTGELFF	TGTGCCAGCAGCTTGCGGGGGGACACCGGGGAGCTGTTTTTT
TRBV5-1	.	TRBJ1-2	.	CASSLDPQGLYGYTF	TGCGCCAGCAGCTTGGACCCCCAGGGCCTCTATGGCTACACCTTC
TRBV20-1	.	TRBJ1-1	.	CSARDFEAFF	TGCAGTGCTCGAGATTTCGAAGCTTTCTTT
TRBV3-1/TRBV3-2	.	TRBJ2-1	TRBD2	CASTLGGANNEQFF	TGTGCCAGCACACTGGGAGGGGCCAACAATGAGCAGTTCTTC
TRBV19	.	TRBJ1-5	TRBD1	CASKQGQVNNQPQHF	TGTGCCAGTAAACAGGGGCAGGTGAACAATCAGCCCCAGCATTTT
TRBV7-9	.	TRBJ2-7	.	CASSPDYDEQYF	TGTGCCAGCAGCCCGGACTATGACGAGCAGTACTTC
TRBV2	once	TRBJ1-3	.	CASSEIGVTGNTIYF	TGTGCCAGCAGTGAAATTGGGGTTACTGGAAACACCATATATTTT
TRBV5-4	.	TRBJ1-1	.	CASSPSGADTEAFF	TGTGCCAGCAGCCCAAGTGGGGCGGACACTGAAGCTTTCTTT
TRBV5-1	.	TRBJ1-1	.	CASSASSGSTEAFF	TGCGCCAGCAGCGCTTCTTCAGGGAGCACTGAAGCTTTCTTT
TRBV21-1	.	TRBJ1-1	.	CASSGRDRGRNMNTEAFF	TGTGCCAGCAGCGGGAGGGACAGGGGGCGGAACATGAACACTGAAGCTTTCTTT
TRBV11-3	.	TRBJ2-3	.	CASSRSGPTDTQYF	TGTGCCAGCAGCAGATCGGGACCCACAGATACGCAGTATTTT
TRBV19	few	TRBJ2-7	.	CASRPAGSYEQYF	TGTGCCAGTAGACCGGCGGGGAGCTACGAGCAGTACTTC
TRBV7-6	.	TRBJ2-7	TRBD2	CASRASGEYEQYF	TGTGCCAGCCGGGCTAGCGGGGAGTACGAGCAGTACTTC
TRBV6-5	.	TRBJ2-7	TRBD2	CASSPSGELYEQYF	TGTGCCAGCAGTCCGAGCGGGGAGCTTTACGAGCAGTACTTC
TRBV5-1	.	TRBJ2-5	TRBD2	CASSLRALAPGGETQYF	TGCGCCAGCAGCTTGAGGGCGTTAGCCCCGGGGGGAGAGACCCAGTACTTC
TRBV5-6	.	TRBJ1-2	.	CASRFEGGYGYTF	TGTGCCAGCAGATTTGAGGGTGGGTATGGCTACACCTTC
TRBV2	.	TRBJ1-1	.	CASSGQGLAGTEAFF	TGTGCCAGCAGTGGCCAGGGACTCGCCGGCACTGAAGCTTTCTTT
TRBV5-6	.	TRBJ2-7	.	CASSSGRTSYEQYF	TGTGCCAGCAGCTCAGGGCGTACCTCCTACGAGCAGTACTTC
TRBV19	few	TRBJ1-1	.	CASNPGRGMNTEAFF	TGTGCCAGTAACCCAGGCAGAGGGATGAACACTGAAGCTTTCTTT
TRBV6-5	.	TRBJ2-3	TRBD1	CASIADRGRTDTQYF	TGTGCCAGCATTGCGGACAGGGGGCGGACAGATACGCAGTATTTT
TRBV10-2	.	TRBJ2-2	.	CASMGRSYRTGELFF	TGCGCCAGCATGGGCAGAAGCTATCGCACCGGGGAGCTGTTTTTT
TRBV6-6	.	TRBJ2-1	TRBD2	CASRRTSGGYNEQFF	TGTGCCAGCAGGCGGACTAGCGGGGGCTACAATGAGCAGTTCTTC
TRBV4-1	few	TRBJ1-2	.	CASSQAPGTNYGYTF	TGCGCCAGCAGCCAAGCCCCCGGGACAAACTATGGCTACACCTTC
TRBV5-6	.	TRBJ2-1	TRBD2	CASSYRGRGVYNEQFF	TGTGCCAGCAGCTACCGAGGGCGGGGGGTCTACAATGAGCAGTTCTTC
TRBV5-1	.	TRBJ2-5	TRBD2	CASSPTSRVETQYF	TGCGCCAGCAGCCCGACTAGCCGGGTAGAGACCCAGTACTTC
TRBV4-2	once	TRBJ2-1	.	CASSRTVSNEQFF	TGTGCCAGCAGCCGGACTGTTTCGAATGAGCAGTTCTTC
TRBV25-1	.	TRBJ2-7	TRBD1	CASSELGQGLGEQYF	TGTGCCAGCAGTGAATTGGGACAGGGGTTAGGCGAGCAGTACTTC
TRBV28	.	TRBJ1-4	.	CASSLAGSATNEKLFF	TGTGCCAGCAGTTTAGCAGGGTCTGCAACTAATGAAAAACTGTTTTTT